The clone carrying this T cell receptor beta chain was counted ten times or more. The antigen remains undetermined. These data originate in a study of T cells in Graves' hyperthyroidism and ophthalmopathy. Findings of the study overall: Clonotypes that were expanded in thyroid above 0.001 mostly appeared in blood too. A model built on 13 V-J features separated ophthalmopathy from stable hyperthyroidism.

What was amplified from RNA transcripts were TCR beta CDR3 regions. In the first-round RT-PCR of the TCR CDR3, the HTBI primer set was used. TCRdb passed the multiplex PCR reads through MiXCR, listing each CDR3 protein once. The sample includes fewer than 650,000 distinct CDR3 sequences, roughly 15% of them seen just once. Ophthalmopathy patients had Clinical Activity Score at least 3, NOSPECS grade at least 4, duration under 3 months. Fresh peripheral blood, 7.5 to 10 ml of it, supplied the PBMCs. V lost 5 bases and J lost 5; bases outside the gene matches: 12. Per germline, CDR1 SGHVS and CDR2 FQNEAQ. The CDR3 runs 16 residues.

The J gene is TRBJ2-5, the V gene TRBV7-8, with 9 positions matching TRBD1. The origin of this receptor is a woman aged 40 to 50 with Graves' ophthalmopathy. The source material was blood. CDR3 sequence (DNA): TGTGCCAGCAGCCGACTACGGGACAGGGTACGGGAGACCCAGTACTTC. Translated: CASSRLRDRVRETQYF. The full variable domain, in which reference TRBV7-8 and TRBJ2-5 provide the parts outside the CDR3, is GAGVSQSPRYKVAKRGQDVALRCDPISGHVSLFWYQQALGQGPEFLTYFQNEAQLDKSGLPSDRFFAERPEGSVSTLKIQRTQQEDSAVYLCASSRLRDRVRETQYFGPGTRLLVL.